This TCR beta chain was recovered during a study of blood T cells in healthy people across ages. Germline loops: CDR1 SGDLS, CDR2 YYNGEE. The CDR3 extends over 16 amino acids. V lost 0 bases, J lost 1 base, and 4 bases stayed unmatched. It was with a sample-barcoded 5' primer and a J-beta primer mix that a second PCR of about 6 to 12 cycles was run. TCRdb reprocessed the 5' RACE reads via MiXCR and lists one record per CDR3 protein. In the table there are 1.5 million to 2 million distinct CDR3 sequences, less than 50% of which are singletons. The sample was blood. The source is a woman aged 40 to 49 in good health. The V call is TRBV9, the J call TRBJ1-1; 9 nucleotides line up with TRBD1. In DNA, the CDR3 is TGTGCCAGCAGCGTAGAGGACAGGGGCGAGAACACTGAAGCTTTCTTT. Encoded protein: CASSVEDRGENTEAFF.